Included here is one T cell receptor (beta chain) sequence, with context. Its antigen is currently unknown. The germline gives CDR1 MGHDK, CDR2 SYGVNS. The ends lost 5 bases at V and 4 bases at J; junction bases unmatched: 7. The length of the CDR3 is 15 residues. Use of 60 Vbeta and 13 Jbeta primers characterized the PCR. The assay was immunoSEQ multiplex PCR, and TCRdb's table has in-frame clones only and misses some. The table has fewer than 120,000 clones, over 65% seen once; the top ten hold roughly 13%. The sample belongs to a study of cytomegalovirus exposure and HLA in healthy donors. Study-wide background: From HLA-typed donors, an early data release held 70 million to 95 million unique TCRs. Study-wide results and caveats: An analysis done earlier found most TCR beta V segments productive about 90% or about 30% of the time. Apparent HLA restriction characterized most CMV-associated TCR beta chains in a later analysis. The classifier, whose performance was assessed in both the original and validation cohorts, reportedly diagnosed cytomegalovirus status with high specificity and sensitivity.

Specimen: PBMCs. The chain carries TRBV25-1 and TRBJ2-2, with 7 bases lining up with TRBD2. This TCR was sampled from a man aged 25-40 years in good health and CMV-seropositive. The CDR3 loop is CASSSWGGSTGELFF. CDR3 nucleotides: TGTGCCAGCAGTTCATGGGGCGGGAGCACCGGGGAGCTGTTTTTT.